The present entry profiles one TCR beta chain with its context. What it binds is unknown. The data belong to a study of radiation and T cells in renal cell carcinoma. Whole-study results and caveats: From baseline, blood top tumor clonotypes peaked at 2 weeks post-radiation.

Specified time point: blood 2 weeks post-SBRT. Treatment defined: 15 Gy SBRT to primary tumor, nephrectomy 4 weeks later. TCRdb's table, derived via immunoSEQ multiplex PCR, lists solely in-frame clones and lacks some. The sample records roughly 60,000 clones, roughly 79% being singletons. Trimming took 6 bases from V and 1 from J; bases not matched to a gene: 12. The V gene's germline CDR1 is LNHDA and CDR2 SQIVND (reference sequence). The CDR3 is made up of 18 amino acids. This clonotype was obtained from a man aged 60 to 69 with renal cell carcinoma. The sequencing here drew on blood, taken from a patient whose treatment included radiotherapy and nephrectomy. V is TRBV19 and J is TRBJ1-2; 12 nucleotides line up with TRBD1. CDR3 region: CASSPEPGQGAINYGYTF. DNA of the CDR3: TGTGCCAGTAGCCCTGAACCGGGACAGGGGGCAATTAACTATGGCTACACCTTC.